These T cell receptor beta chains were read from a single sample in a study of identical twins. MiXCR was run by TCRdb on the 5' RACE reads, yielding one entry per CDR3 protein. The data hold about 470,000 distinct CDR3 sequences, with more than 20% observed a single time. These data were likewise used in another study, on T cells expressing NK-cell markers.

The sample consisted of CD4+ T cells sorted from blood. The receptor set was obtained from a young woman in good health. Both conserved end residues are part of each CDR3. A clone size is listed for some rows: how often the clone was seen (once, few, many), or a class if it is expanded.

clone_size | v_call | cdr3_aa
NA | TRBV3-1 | CASSVYGGELFF
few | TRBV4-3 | CASSRLMGIAFYNEQFF
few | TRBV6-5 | CASSYLLGGQRPNYGYTF
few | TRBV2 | CASSRATVTGELFF
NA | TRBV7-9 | CASSALAGASNTQYF
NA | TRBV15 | CATSRTSRETQYF
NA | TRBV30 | CAWSGLAGSGEQFF
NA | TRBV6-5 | CASSYTPGPNTGELFF
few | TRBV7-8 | CASSRIPGQGSEAFF
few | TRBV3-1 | CASGARYTEAFF
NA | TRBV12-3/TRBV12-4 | CASSFLDPKTQYF
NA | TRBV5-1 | CASSIGTSGRRETQYF
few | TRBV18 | CASSPLQFGMNTEAFF
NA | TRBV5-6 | CASSFKGTANTGELFF
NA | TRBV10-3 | CAIRAGQGTNYGYTF
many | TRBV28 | CASSLSPGLGGSTDTQYF
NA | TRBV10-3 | CAISSGGLGNTEAFF
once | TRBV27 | CASSPTGGGEQFF
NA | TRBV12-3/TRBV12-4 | CTCSLALGTGIMGNQPQHF
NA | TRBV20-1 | CSASRDPGELFF